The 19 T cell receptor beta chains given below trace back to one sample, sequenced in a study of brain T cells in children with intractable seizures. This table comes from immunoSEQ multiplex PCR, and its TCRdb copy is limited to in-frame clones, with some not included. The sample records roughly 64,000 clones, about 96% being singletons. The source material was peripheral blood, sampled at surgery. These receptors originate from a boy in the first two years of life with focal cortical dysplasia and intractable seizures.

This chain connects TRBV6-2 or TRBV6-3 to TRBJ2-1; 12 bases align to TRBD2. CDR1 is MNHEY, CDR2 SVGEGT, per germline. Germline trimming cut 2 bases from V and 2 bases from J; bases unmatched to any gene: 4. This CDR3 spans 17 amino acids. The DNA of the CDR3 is TGTGCCAGCAGTTACCCGACTAGCGGGAGCGCCTACAATGAGCAGTTCTTC. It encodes CASSYPTSGSAYNEQFF.

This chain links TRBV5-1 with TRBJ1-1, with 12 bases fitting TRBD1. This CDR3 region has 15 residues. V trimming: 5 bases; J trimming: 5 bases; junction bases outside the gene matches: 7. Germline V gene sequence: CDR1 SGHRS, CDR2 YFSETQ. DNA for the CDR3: TGCGCCAGCAGAGGGACAGGGGGCGGGGAAACTGAAGCTTTCTTT. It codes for CASRGTGGGETEAFF.

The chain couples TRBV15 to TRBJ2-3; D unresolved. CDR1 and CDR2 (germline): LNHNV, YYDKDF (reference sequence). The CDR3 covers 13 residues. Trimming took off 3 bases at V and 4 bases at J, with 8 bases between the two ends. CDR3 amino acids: CATSSHPADTQYF. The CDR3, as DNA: TGTGCCACCAGCAGCCACCCGGCAGATACGCAGTATTTT. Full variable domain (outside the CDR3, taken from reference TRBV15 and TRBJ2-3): DAMVIQNPRYQVTQFGKPVTLSCSQTLNHNVMYWYQQKSSQAPKLLFHYYDKDFNNEADTPDNFQSRRPNTSFCFLDIRSPGLGDTAMYLCATSSHPADTQYFGPGTRLTVL.

CDR3 loop: CASSFLAERGYEQYF. The CDR3 DNA is TGTGCCAGCAGTTTTCTAGCGGAGAGGGGTTACGAGCAGTACTTC. This rearrangement joins TRBV27 to TRBJ2-7, with TRBD2 identical over 7 bases. Germline lookup yields CDR1 MNHEY and CDR2 SMNVEV (reference sequence). CDR3 length: 15 amino acids. The V segment lost 3 bases and the J segment 4 bases; nucleotides outside the gene matches: 9.

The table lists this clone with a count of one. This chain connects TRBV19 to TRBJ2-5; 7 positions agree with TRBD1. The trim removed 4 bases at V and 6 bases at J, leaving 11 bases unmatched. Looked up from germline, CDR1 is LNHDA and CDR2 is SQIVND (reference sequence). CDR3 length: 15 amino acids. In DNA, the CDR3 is TGTGCCAGTAGTACGAGGATGGGACAGAGAAAGACCCAGTACTTC. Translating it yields CASSTRMGQRKTQYF.

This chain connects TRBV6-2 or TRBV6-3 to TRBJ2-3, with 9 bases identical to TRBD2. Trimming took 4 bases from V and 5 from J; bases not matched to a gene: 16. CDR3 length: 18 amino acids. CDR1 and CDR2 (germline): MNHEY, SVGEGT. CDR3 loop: CASSFVISGGRLRDTQYF. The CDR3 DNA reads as TGTGCCAGCAGTTTCGTTATCAGCGGGGGGCGTTTAAGAGATACGCAGTATTTT.

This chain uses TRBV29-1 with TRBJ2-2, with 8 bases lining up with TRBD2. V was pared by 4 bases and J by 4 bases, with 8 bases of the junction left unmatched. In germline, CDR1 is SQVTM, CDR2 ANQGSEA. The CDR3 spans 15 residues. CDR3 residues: CSVATRLAGTGELFF. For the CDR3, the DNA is TGCAGCGTTGCGACCCGGCTAGCGGGCACCGGGGAGCTGTTTTTT.

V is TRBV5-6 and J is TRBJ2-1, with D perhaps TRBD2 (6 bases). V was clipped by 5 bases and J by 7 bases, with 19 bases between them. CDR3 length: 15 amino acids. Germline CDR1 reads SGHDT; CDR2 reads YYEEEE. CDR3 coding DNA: TGTGCCAGCAGTCGGGGGTTGCAGGGTCGGAATGAGCAGTTCTTC. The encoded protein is CASSRGLQGRNEQFF.

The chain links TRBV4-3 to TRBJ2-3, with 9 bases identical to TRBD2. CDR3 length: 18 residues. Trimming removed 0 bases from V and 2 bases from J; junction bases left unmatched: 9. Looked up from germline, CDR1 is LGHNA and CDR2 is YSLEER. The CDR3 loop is CASSQDIDLAGFTDTQYF. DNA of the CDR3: TGCGCCAGCAGCCAAGACATTGATCTAGCGGGGTTCACAGATACGCAGTATTTT.

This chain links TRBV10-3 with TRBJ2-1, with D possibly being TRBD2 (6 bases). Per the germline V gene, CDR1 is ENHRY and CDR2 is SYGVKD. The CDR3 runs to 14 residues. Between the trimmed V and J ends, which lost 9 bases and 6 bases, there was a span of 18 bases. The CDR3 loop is CAMGSQGGGNEQFF. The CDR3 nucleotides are TGTGCCATGGGAAGTCAGGGAGGAGGCAATGAGCAGTTCTTC.

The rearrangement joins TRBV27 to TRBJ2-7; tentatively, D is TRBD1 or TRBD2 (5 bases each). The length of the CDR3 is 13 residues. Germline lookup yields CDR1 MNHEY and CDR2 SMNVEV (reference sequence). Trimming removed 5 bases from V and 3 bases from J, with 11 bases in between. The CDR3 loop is CASSPGTNYEQYF. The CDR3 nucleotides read TGTGCCAGCAGTCCCGGGACGAACTACGAGCAGTACTTC.

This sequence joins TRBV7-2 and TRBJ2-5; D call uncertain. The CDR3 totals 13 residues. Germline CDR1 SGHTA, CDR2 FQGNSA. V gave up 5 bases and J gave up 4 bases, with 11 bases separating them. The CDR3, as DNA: TGTGCCAGCAGCCAACAAAGACGAGAGACCCAGTACTTC. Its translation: CASSQQRRETQYF.

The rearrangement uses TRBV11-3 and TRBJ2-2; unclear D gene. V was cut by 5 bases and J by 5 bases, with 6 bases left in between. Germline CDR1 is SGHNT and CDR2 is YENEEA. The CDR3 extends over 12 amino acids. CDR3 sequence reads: CASSILTGELFF. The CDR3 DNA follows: TGTGCCAGCAGCATCTTAACCGGGGAGCTGTTTTTT.

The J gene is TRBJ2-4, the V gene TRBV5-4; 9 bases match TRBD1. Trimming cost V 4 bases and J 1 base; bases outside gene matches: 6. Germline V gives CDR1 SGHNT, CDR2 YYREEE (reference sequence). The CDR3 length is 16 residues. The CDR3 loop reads CASSRTGAYAKNIQYF. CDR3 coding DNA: TGTGCCAGCAGCCGGACAGGGGCTTACGCCAAAAACATTCAGTACTTC.

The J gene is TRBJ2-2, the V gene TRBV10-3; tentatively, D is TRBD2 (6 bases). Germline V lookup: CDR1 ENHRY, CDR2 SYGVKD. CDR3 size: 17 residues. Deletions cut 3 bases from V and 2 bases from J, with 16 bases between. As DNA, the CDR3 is TGTGCCATCAGTGATTTCGGGGGAAAGGGTAACACCGGGGAGCTGTTTTTT. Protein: CAISDFGGKGNTGELFF.

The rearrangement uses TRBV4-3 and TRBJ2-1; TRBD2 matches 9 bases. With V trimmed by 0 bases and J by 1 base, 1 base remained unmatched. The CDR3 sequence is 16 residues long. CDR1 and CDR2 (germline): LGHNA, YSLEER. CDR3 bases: TGCGCCAGCAGCCAAGATCTAGCGGGATCCTACAATGAGCAGTTCTTC. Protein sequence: CASSQDLAGSYNEQFF.

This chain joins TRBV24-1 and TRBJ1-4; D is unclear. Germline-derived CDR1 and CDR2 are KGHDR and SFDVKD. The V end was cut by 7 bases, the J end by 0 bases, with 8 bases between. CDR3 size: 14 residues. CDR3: CATRRAATNEKLFF. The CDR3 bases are TGTGCCACCAGGCGAGCAGCAACTAATGAAAAACTGTTTTTT.

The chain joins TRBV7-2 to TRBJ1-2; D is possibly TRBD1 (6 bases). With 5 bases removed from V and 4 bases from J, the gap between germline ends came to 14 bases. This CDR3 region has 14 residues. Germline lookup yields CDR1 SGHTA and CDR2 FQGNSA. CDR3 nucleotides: TGTGCCAGCAGCGCCCGGGACACCTTCTATGGCTACACCTTC. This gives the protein CASSARDTFYGYTF.

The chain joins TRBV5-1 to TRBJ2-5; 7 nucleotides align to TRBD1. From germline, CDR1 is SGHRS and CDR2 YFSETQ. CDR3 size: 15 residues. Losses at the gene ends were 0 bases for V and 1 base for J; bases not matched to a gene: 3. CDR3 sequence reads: CASSLGQGPQETQYF. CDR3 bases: TGCGCCAGCAGCTTGGGACAGGGACCCCAAGAGACCCAGTACTTC.